The sequence of this T cell receptor beta chain was determined in a study of blood T cell repertoires in COVID-19. Across the study: Researchers got acute and convalescent COVID-19 samples from the United States, Italy and Spain. T cells, B-cell-depleted T cells, or PBMCs provided the cDNA or gDNA that served as material.

J was trimmed by 4 bases and V by 4 bases; bases with no gene match: 8. Looked up from germline, CDR1 is MNHNS and CDR2 is SASEGT. The CDR3 totals 17 residues. As originally analysed: Counts of nucleated cells, estimated from reference gene primer amplification, were obtained. Here immunoSEQ multiplex PCR was the method, and the copy in TCRdb shows in-frame clones only, minus some. That table gives V, J and clone size, and the DNA gave D and trimming. The repertoire holds fewer than 300,000 clones, with more than 70% as singletons. This clone was detected once. This receptor was taken from a woman in her late teens or twenties with acute or convalescent COVID-19. The genes are TRBV6-1 and TRBJ2-2; TRBD2 matches 11 bases. What was sequenced was peripheral blood. CDR3 amino acids: CASSGTPLAGGTGELFF. CDR3 DNA sequence: TGTGCCAGCAGTGGTACCCCGCTAGCGGGAGGCACCGGGGAGCTGTTTTTT.